This TCR beta chain was recorded in a study of regulatory T cells in long-lasting Graves disease. Broader study findings: Persistent disease samples used TRBV28, TRBJ1-2 and TRBJ2-5 preferentially.

With regard to this clonotype: Antigen unknown.

Both iRepertoire HTBI primers and Arm-PCR of CDR3 regions were used to build the TCR beta libraries. TCRdb fed the multiplex PCR reads into MiXCR, producing one record per CDR3 protein. The sample has roughly 400,000 distinct CDR3 sequences; approximately 16% are singletons. Trimming shortened V by 3 bases and J by 3 bases, and 5 bases separated the two germline ends. Germline-derived CDR1 and CDR2 are MDHEN and SYDVKM. The CDR3 totals 12 residues. Time point meaning: newly diagnosed GD, antithyroid drugs for less than 3 months. Scientists built the TCR library using RNA that was extracted from PBMCs. These data were likewise used in another study, on T cells in Graves' hyperthyroidism and ophthalmopathy.

The receptor's source is a woman in her thirties or forties with Graves disease. The V and J genes are TRBV28 and TRBJ1-1, with no clear D. Here the sequenced sample was peripheral blood mononuclear cells (PBMCs), taken at new diagnosis, from a patient treated with antithyroid drugs. The chain's CDR3 is CASSLLYTEAFF. CDR3 DNA: TGTGCCAGCAGTTTGCTATACACTGAAGCTTTCTTT. Full variable domain (rest looked up from reference TRBV28 and TRBJ1-1): DVKVTQSSRYLVKRTGEKVFLECVQDMDHENMFWYRQDPGLGLRLIYFSYDVKMKEKGDIPEGYSVSREKKERFSLILESASTNQTSMYLCASSLLYTEAFFGQGTRLTVV.